A single sample is the source of the 31 T cell receptor beta chains below, sequenced in a study of regulatory T cells in long-lasting Graves disease. Relying on iRepertoire HTBI primers and Arm-PCR of CDR3 regions, the team built TCR beta libraries. TCRdb independently ran MiXCR on the multiplex PCR reads; one entry per CDR3 protein. This table holds fewer than 650,000 distinct CDR3 sequences, 16% found once. As to time point: newly diagnosed GD, antithyroid drugs for less than 3 months. Construction of the TCR library relied on RNA isolated from PBMCs. These sequences were also reported in another study, on T cells in Graves' hyperthyroidism and ophthalmopathy.

The input for sequencing was peripheral blood mononuclear cells (PBMCs), taken at new diagnosis, from a patient treated with antithyroid drugs. The source of these receptors is a woman in her thirties with Graves disease.

The chain combines TRBV20-1 with TRBJ2-7; 9 bases agree with TRBD2. The CDR3 runs 13 residues. Losses at the gene ends were 2 bases for V and 4 bases for J; bases not matched to a gene: 3. Looked up from germline, CDR1 is DFQATT and CDR2 is SNEGSKA (reference sequence). The CDR3 loop reads CSARRLAEYEQYF. CDR3 coding DNA: TGCAGTGCTAGACGACTAGCGGAATACGAGCAGTACTTC.

This clonotype has a handful of counts. The genes are TRBV20-1 and TRBJ2-7; TRBD2 matches 9 bases. V lost 0 bases, J lost 3 bases, and 9 bases stayed unmatched. This CDR3 region has 16 residues. Germline CDR1 reads DFQATT; CDR2 reads SNEGSKA (reference sequence). CDR3 DNA: TGCAGTGCTAGAGATTCAGCTAGCGGGACGATCTACGAGCAGTACTTC. It encodes CSARDSASGTIYEQYF.

A note on this clonotype: It is likely a read error, because the conserved phenylalanine at the end of the CDR3 is missing. The rearrangement joins TRBV28 to TRBJ1-6, with D possibly matching TRBD1 (6 bases). The CDR3 is 15 residues long. Per germline, CDR1 MDHEN and CDR2 SYDVKM. V shed 6 bases and J shed 9 bases, with 18 bases lying between them. Here the CDR3 DNA reads TGTGCCAGCAGCCTCGCAGGGCAGGGGATTTCACCCCTCCACCTT. This sequence encodes CASSLAGQGISPLHL.

This clonotype was counted only a few times. The chain carries TRBV19 and TRBJ1-1, with no clear D. Looked up from germline, CDR1 is LNHDA and CDR2 is SQIVND (reference sequence). This CDR3 region has 16 residues. The V gene lost 6 bases and the J gene lost 1 base, with 18 bases spanning the gap. This CDR3 reads CASSPLTMGRNTEAFF. The CDR3 DNA follows: TGTGCCAGTAGCCCGTTAACTATGGGCAGGAACACTGAAGCTTTCTTT.

The V gene is TRBV11-3, the J gene TRBJ2-7; no clear D. Trimming removed 10 bases from V and 0 bases from J, with 10 bases in between. This CDR3 has 12 amino acids. Germline lookup yields CDR1 SGHNT and CDR2 YENEEA. CDR3 residues: CAIRSSSYEQYF. The CDR3 bases are TGTGCCATCCGTTCTAGCTCCTACGAGCAGTACTTC.

This clonotype was seen ten or more times. The chain couples TRBV24-1 to TRBJ1-2; TRBD1 is a possible D gene (5 bases). V lost 4 bases to trimming and J lost 8 bases, with 13 bases between them. The CDR3 loop spans 13 amino acids. CDR1 is KGHDR, CDR2 SFDVKD, per germline. The CDR3 loop is CATSDWDSPGYTF. The CDR3 DNA follows: TGTGCCACCAGTGACTGGGACTCACCGGGCTACACCTTC.

The sample holds many counts of this clonotype. The chain couples TRBV16 to TRBJ2-7; a possible D gene is TRBD1 (6 bases). The germline CDR1 and CDR2 sequences are KGHSY and FQNENV. V was trimmed by 4 bases and J by 7 bases, leaving 20 bases between them. The CDR3 runs 15 residues. The CDR3 region has the DNA TGTGCCAGCAGCCGCAAACAGGGAACAAACTATGAGCAGTACTTC. Translation gives CASSRKQGTNYEQYF.

For this clonotype: Since a much larger clone is just one base distant, this may be a read error. The V and J genes are TRBV27 and TRBJ1-5; 7 nucleotides align to TRBD1. This CDR3 is built from 14 residues. The V gene's germline CDR1 is MNHEY and CDR2 SMNVEV (reference sequence). The CDR3 here is CASGLGSDREPQHF. The CDR3 coding sequence is TGTGCCAGCGGTTTAGGCAGCGACAGGGAGCCCCAGCATTTT.

This clonotype was found many times. CDR3 DNA: TGTGCCAGCAAAGGGCAGGGCTTAAGCTACGAGCAGTACTTC. This sequence encodes CASKGQGLSYEQYF. V and J are TRBV28 and TRBJ2-7; TRBD1 might be the D (5 bases). The germline gives CDR1 MDHEN, CDR2 SYDVKM. Trimming removed 7 bases from V and 3 bases from J, with 16 bases in between. CDR3 length equals 14 residues.

In its sample, this clonotype was seen a few times. This chain uses TRBV19 with TRBJ2-7; 7 bases match TRBD1. CDR1 LNHDA and CDR2 SQIVND come from the germline V gene (reference sequence). V was pared by 4 bases and J by 2 bases, with 5 bases of the junction left unmatched. The CDR3 is made up of 14 amino acids. CDR3 in DNA: TGTGCCAGTAGTAAGACAGGGACAACCTACGAGCAGTACTTC. As protein: CASSKTGTTYEQYF.

To note about this clonotype: One junction end does not reproduce the germline sequence, and a read error may be involved. This chain links TRBV2 with TRBJ2-6; TRBD2 aligns across 8 bases. CDR1 is SNHLY and CDR2 is FYNNEI in the germline V gene. The CDR3 has 15 residues. Here the CDR3 DNA reads TGTGCCAGCTCTCAAGCGGGGGTGAGGGCCAACGCCCTGACTTTC. This sequence encodes CASSQAGVRANALTF.

The CDR3 is CASSSYSTDTQYF. CDR3 nucleotides: TGTGCCAGCAGCTCATATAGCACAGATACGCAGTATTTT. This rearrangement joins TRBV7-2 to TRBJ2-3, with D unresolved. There are 13 residues in the CDR3. CDR1 and CDR2 (germline): SGHTA, FQGNSA. Deletions cut 4 bases from V and 0 bases from J, with 5 bases between.

At least ten counts were recorded for this clonotype. The chain carries TRBV12-3 or TRBV12-4 and TRBJ2-5; D assignment may be TRBD1 or TRBD2 (5 bases each). V was shortened by 7 bases and J by 5 bases, with 20 bases between the two germline ends. This CDR3 spans 15 amino acids. The CDR3 nucleotides read TGTGCCAGCAAACTGGGGGACCTCCGAGGGGAGACCCAGTACTTC. Residues: CASKLGDLRGETQYF.

At least ten counts were recorded for this clonotype. The chain has TRBV6-2 or TRBV6-3 and TRBJ1-5; D possibly corresponds to TRBD1 (6 bases). The CDR3 consists of 18 residues. The germline CDR1 and CDR2 sequences are MNHEY and SVGEGT. The ends were cut back, 2 bases at V and 2 bases at J, with 19 bases in the middle. In nucleotides, the CDR3 is TGTGCCAGCAGTTACGAGGGGGAAGGAGTACGGGGCAATCAGCCCCAGCATTTT. Residues: CASSYEGEGVRGNQPQHF.

This clonotype has more than one count but fewer than ten. V gene TRBV20-1 combines with J gene TRBJ2-7; unclear D gene. Germline V lookup: CDR1 DFQATT, CDR2 SNEGSKA (reference sequence). V was shortened by 0 bases and J by 4 bases, with 7 bases between the two germline ends. The length of the CDR3 is 12 residues. In nucleotides, the CDR3 is TGCAGTGCTAGAGACAATGGGTACGAGCAGTACTTC. It encodes CSARDNGYEQYF.

The V call is TRBV18, the J call TRBJ1-1, with 10 bases matching TRBD1. Germline V gene lookup returns CDR1 KGHSH and CDR2 LQKENI. The CDR3 loop spans 16 amino acids. V lost 1 base, J lost 2 bases, and 4 bases stayed unmatched. CDR3 in amino acids: CASSPRQGADNTEAFF. DNA for the CDR3: TGTGCCAGCTCACCACGACAGGGGGCGGATAACACTGAAGCTTTCTTT.

This clonotype was counted between two and nine times. The CDR3 nucleotides are TGTGCCAGCAGCCTCAGGGTCTCCTACGAGCAGTACTTC. Translating it yields CASSLRVSYEQYF. The genes are TRBV7-9 and TRBJ2-7, with D possibly matching TRBD1 (5 bases). CDR3 length: 13 residues. Germline V gives CDR1 SEHNR, CDR2 FQNEAQ (reference sequence). V shed 5 bases and J shed 0 bases, with 8 bases lying between them.

This chain links TRBV7-9 with TRBJ2-7; D uncertain. Germline V gene lookup returns CDR1 SEHNR and CDR2 FQNEAQ (reference sequence). CDR3 length: 13 amino acids. The V end was cut by 8 bases, the J end by 5 bases, with 16 bases between. The CDR3 sequence: CASGGWATNEQYF. The CDR3 region has the DNA TGTGCCAGCGGTGGCTGGGCCACGAACGAGCAGTACTTC.

This clonotype appeared many times. This sequence joins TRBV20-1 and TRBJ2-5; D remains ambiguous. Germline V lookup: CDR1 DFQATT, CDR2 SNEGSKA (reference sequence). V lost 3 bases and J lost 5, with 13 bases in between. There are 13 residues in the CDR3. CDR3: CSASRTAAETQYF. The CDR3 DNA is TGCAGTGCTAGTAGGACGGCAGCGGAGACCCAGTACTTC.

This clonotype was picked up many times. CDR3 in DNA: TGCAGCGTTGAAGATCCTGGGACAGGGCATGGCTACACCTTC. Encoded protein: CSVEDPGTGHGYTF. This chain uses TRBV29-1 with TRBJ1-2; 9 bases line up with TRBD1. With V trimmed by 0 bases and J by 6 bases, 5 bases remained unmatched. Germline-derived CDR1 and CDR2 are SQVTM and ANQGSEA. The CDR3 contains 14 residues.

This clonotype was counted ten times or more. This sequence joins TRBV5-1 and TRBJ1-1; 9 bases align to TRBD1. The J segment lost 5 bases and the V segment lost 4 bases, leaving 9 bases of the junction unmatched. Per the germline V gene, CDR1 is SGHRS and CDR2 is YFSETQ. There are 15 residues in the CDR3. CDR3 residues: CASSQKGDRETEAFF. The CDR3 DNA sequence: TGCGCCAGCAGCCAGAAGGGGGACAGGGAAACTGAAGCTTTCTTT.

This clonotype was detected only a few times. A clone one base away is much larger, so this may be a read error. The chain recombines TRBV28 with TRBJ1-6, with D uncertain. This CDR3 has 15 amino acids. Trimming took 11 bases from V and 5 from J, leaving 19 bases between them. Germline CDR1 MDHEN, CDR2 SYDVKM. The CDR3 is CASLTSRSHNSPLHF. In nucleotides, the CDR3 is TGTGCCTCTCTCACTTCAAGGTCCCATAATTCACCCCTCCACTTT.

The chain uses TRBV18 and TRBJ1-1; TRBD1 agrees at 8 bases. The CDR3 covers 16 residues. Germline loops: CDR1 KGHSH, CDR2 LQKENI. After removal of 4 bases from V and 4 bases from J, the junction contained 11 bases not matched to a gene. CDR3 region: CASSQSGQGPVTEAFF. CDR3 nucleotide sequence: TGTGCCAGCTCACAATCCGGACAGGGACCGGTCACTGAAGCTTTCTTT.

This clonotype showed up just a few times. V is TRBV20-1 and J is TRBJ1-1, with TRBD1 as a possible D gene (5 bases). The V gene's germline CDR1 is DFQATT and CDR2 SNEGSKA (reference sequence). The V gene lost 8 bases and the J gene lost 1 base, with 14 bases spanning the gap. The CDR3 has 13 amino acids. In DNA, the CDR3 is TGCAGTAACCGACAGTTGCGGAACACTGAAGCTTTCTTT. It encodes CSNRQLRNTEAFF.

This clonotype was counted ten times or more. The rearrangement links TRBV29-1 to TRBJ1-2, with D possibly matching TRBD1 (6 bases). The CDR3 extends over 14 amino acids. V was shortened by 6 bases and J by 4 bases, with 18 bases between the two germline ends. Germline V gene sequence: CDR1 SQVTM, CDR2 ANQGSEA. CDR3 DNA sequence: TGCAGCGTGGCAGATAGGGGGTTTGGCTATGGCTACACCTTC. Its protein product is CSVADRGFGYGYTF. Using reference TRBV29-1 and TRBJ1-2 for the parts outside the CDR3, the full variable domain is SAVISQKPSRDICQRGTSLTIQCQVDSQVTMMFWYRQQPGQSLTLIATANQGSEATYESGFVIDKFPISRPNLTFSTLTVSNMSPEDSSIYLCSVADRGFGYGYTFGSGTRLTVV.

In this sample, this clonotype turned up many times. The chain is built from TRBV3-1 and TRBJ1-5; possible D gene TRBD1, 5 bases. CDR1 LGHDT and CDR2 YNNKEL come from the germline V gene (reference sequence). This CDR3 has 11 residues. V lost 3 bases to trimming and J lost 16 bases, with 13 bases between them. As DNA, the CDR3 is TGTGCCAGCAGCCACGCCGGGACCTTACATTTT. Translation gives CASSHAGTLHF.

The sample holds a few counts of this clonotype. A much bigger clone sits one base away, suggesting this may be a read error. V and J are TRBV6-4 and TRBJ2-3, with TRBD2 as a possible D gene (5 bases). From germline, CDR1 is MRHNA and CDR2 SNTAGT. V shed 5 bases and J shed 0 bases, with 6 bases lying between them. The CDR3 sequence is 13 residues long. The CDR3 nucleotides are TGTGCCAGCAGTACGGGGAGCACAGATACGCAGTATTTT. Its translation is CASSTGSTDTQYF.

This clonotype was seen a few times. This chain joins TRBV7-6 and TRBJ2-5; no clear D gene. The CDR3 extends over 13 amino acids. V lost 2 bases and J lost 3, with 7 bases in between. Germline V lookup: CDR1 SGHVS, CDR2 FNYEAQ. CDR3 sequence: CASSLFGEETQYF. CDR3 nucleotides: TGTGCCAGCAGCTTATTTGGGGAAGAGACCCAGTACTTC.

Concerning this clonotype: A read error is possible here, since a much larger clone lies one base away. This rearrangement joins TRBV6-5 to TRBJ2-7, with 7 bases lining up with TRBD2. The length of the CDR3 is 17 residues. Germline assignment: CDR1 MNHEY and CDR2 SVGAGI. CDR3 sequence: CASSYSGGSRNTYGQYF. The CDR3 DNA sequence: TGTGCCAGCAGTTACTCGGGCGGGAGCCGGAACACCTACGGGCAGTACTTC.

This clonotype has more than one count but fewer than ten. The chain employs TRBV7-2 and TRBJ1-5; D remains ambiguous. The V and J ends lost 5 bases and 4 bases respectively, with 6 bases between them. There are 12 residues in the CDR3. Germline CDR1 SGHTA, CDR2 FQGNSA. This chain's CDR3 is CASSLKNQPQHF. The DNA for the CDR3 is TGTGCCAGCAGCCTCAAAAATCAGCCCCAGCATTTT.

This clonotype was observed many times. The chain has TRBV19 and TRBJ2-1, with TRBD2 matching over 10 bases. Per germline, CDR1 LNHDA and CDR2 SQIVND (reference sequence). This CDR3 comprises 16 residues. The V segment lost 6 bases and the J segment 7 bases; nucleotides outside the gene matches: 12. CDR3 bases: TGTGCCAGTAGATCATCCCTAGCGGGAGTTGGGAATGAGCAGTTCTTC. Translation gives CASRSSLAGVGNEQFF.